One sample yielded the 28 T cell receptor beta chains listed below, sequenced in a study of blood T cell repertoires in COVID-19. Assay: immunoSEQ multiplex PCR; the TCRdb copy retains only in-frame clones and omits some. The sample has under 450,000 clones; 88% are singletons. Sequencing input: peripheral blood. The receptors were gathered from a woman in her fifties or sixties with COVID-19, enrolled during active disease.

The chain recombines TRBV12-5 with TRBJ1-5; the match to TRBD1 covers 7 bases. This CDR3 region has 14 residues. Germline CDR1 reads LGHNT; CDR2 reads FRNRAP. The ends lost 5 bases at V and 7 bases at J; junction bases unmatched: 8. In DNA, the CDR3 is TGTGCTAGTGGTCCTACAGGGGCCCGGCAGCCCCAGCATTTT. This sequence encodes CASGPTGARQPQHF.

J is TRBJ1-1 and V is TRBV4-2; TRBD1 is a possible D gene (5 bases). Trimming took off 1 base at V and 6 bases at J, with 21 bases between the two ends. Germline V gene lookup returns CDR1 LGHNA and CDR2 YNFKEQ. The CDR3 totals 17 residues. Written as DNA, the CDR3 is TGTGCCAGCAGCCAAGCGGGCCTTGACAGCGGGAGTGCTGAAGCTTTCTTT. It specifies CASSQAGLDSGSAEAFF.

The CDR3 here is CASKGLVSGTEAFF. The CDR3 DNA sequence: TGTGCCAGTAAGGGGTTGGTGTCGGGCACTGAAGCTTTCTTT. This chain connects TRBV19 to TRBJ1-1; TRBD1 is a possible D gene (5 bases). Looked up from germline, CDR1 is LNHDA and CDR2 is SQIVND (reference sequence). The CDR3 extends over 14 amino acids. The V and J ends lost 7 bases and 4 bases respectively, with 16 bases between them. The entire variable domain, with the rest obtained from reference TRBV19 and TRBJ1-1, is as follows: DGGITQSPKYLFRKEGQNVTLSCEQNLNHDAMYWYRQDPGQGLRLIYYSQIVNDFQKGDIAEGYSVSREKKESFPLTVTSAQKNPTAFYLCASKGLVSGTEAFFGQGTRLTVV.

The rearrangement joins TRBV7-9 to TRBJ1-2; D ambiguous. The V gene's germline CDR1 is SEHNR and CDR2 FQNEAQ (reference sequence). V lost 10 bases and J 0 bases, leaving 18 bases between the germline ends. This CDR3 has 15 amino acids. The CDR3: CAIEGAGRANYGYTF. CDR3 sequence (DNA): TGTGCCATCGAGGGAGCGGGCCGAGCTAACTATGGCTACACCTTC.

The rearrangement joins TRBV4-1 to TRBJ1-5; no reliable D call. The V end lost 2 bases, the J end lost 2 bases, and 13 bases lay between the germline ends. The germline CDR1 and CDR2 sequences are MGHRA and YSYEKL. The CDR3 contains 16 residues. The CDR3: CASSQIGDLGNQPQHF. In DNA form, the CDR3 reads TGCGCCAGCAGCCAAATCGGGGATTTGGGCAATCAGCCCCAGCATTTT.

V gene TRBV24-1 combines with J gene TRBJ2-2, with TRBD1 matching over 9 bases. In germline, CDR1 is KGHDR, CDR2 SFDVKD. The CDR3 consists of 17 residues. The V segment lost 2 bases and the J segment 0 bases; nucleotides outside the gene matches: 3. The CDR3 protein is CATSDSRQGANTGELFF. CDR3 sequence (DNA): TGTGCCACCAGTGATTCCAGACAGGGGGCGAACACCGGGGAGCTGTTTTTT.

This clone was detected once. The chain uses TRBV11-2 and TRBJ2-3, with 9 bases fitting TRBD2. The CDR3 totals 15 residues. V lost 1 base and J lost 5; bases outside the gene matches: 4. The germline V gene encodes CDR1 SGHAT and CDR2 FQNNGV. This CDR3 is CASSLALAGRDTQYF. The CDR3 DNA reads TGTGCCAGCAGCTTAGCTCTAGCGGGGAGAGATACGCAGTATTTT. The full variable domain, completed using reference TRBV11-2 and TRBJ2-3, is EAGVAQSPRYKIIEKRQSVAFWCNPISGHATLYWYQQILGQGPKLLIQFQNNGVVDDSQLPKDRFSAERLKGVDSTLKIQPAKLEDSAVYLCASSLALAGRDTQYFGPGTRLTVL.

V and J are TRBV9 and TRBJ2-2; TRBD2 aligns across 7 bases. Germline V lookup: CDR1 SGDLS, CDR2 YYNGEE. With 0 bases clipped from V and 4 bases from J, the junction kept 9 bases outside the gene matches. This CDR3 spans 17 amino acids. The CDR3 reads CASSVASGGLSTGELFF. For the CDR3, the DNA is TGTGCCAGCAGCGTAGCCTCGGGAGGCCTCTCCACCGGGGAGCTGTTTTTT.

This chain joins TRBV4-1 and TRBJ2-5; TRBD2 agrees at 16 bases. With V trimmed by 0 bases and J by 3 bases, 4 bases remained unmatched. This CDR3 contains 18 residues. CDR1 is MGHRA, CDR2 YSYEKL, per germline. This chain's CDR3 is CASSQEKGTSGGEETQYF. The CDR3 region has the DNA TGCGCCAGCAGCCAAGAAAAAGGGACTAGCGGGGGGGAAGAGACCCAGTACTTC.

This chain links TRBV6-5 with TRBJ1-1; maybe TRBD1 (6 bases). With 6 bases removed from V and 7 bases from J, the gap between germline ends came to 15 bases. The CDR3 is made up of 13 amino acids. In germline, CDR1 is MNHEY, CDR2 SVGAGI. CDR3 bases: TGTGCCAGCAGCCCCACCTACAGGGTTGAAGCTTTCTTT. Protein product: CASSPTYRVEAFF.

V is TRBV18 and J is TRBJ1-2; 8 bases agree with TRBD1. Trimming at V came to 8 bases and at J to 3 bases, leaving 5 bases not matched to a gene. Germline V gene lookup returns CDR1 KGHSH and CDR2 LQKENI. The CDR3 length is 13 residues. This chain's CDR3 is CASVDRGDYGYTF. CDR3 bases: TGTGCCAGCGTCGACAGGGGCGACTATGGCTACACCTTC. Filled out from reference TRBV18 and TRBJ1-2, the complete variable domain reads NAGVMQNPRHLVRRRGQEARLRCSPMKGHSHVYWYRQLPEEGLKFMVYLQKENIIDESGMPKERFSAEFPKEGPSILRIQQVVRGDSAAYFCASVDRGDYGYTFGSGTRLTVV.

This clone was detected many times. The V gene is TRBV7-2, the J gene TRBJ1-2; 12 nucleotides line up with TRBD1. This CDR3 has 16 amino acids. Germline lookup yields CDR1 SGHTA and CDR2 FQGNSA. The junction had 11 bases not matched to a gene; V was cut back by 5 bases and J by 7 bases. The CDR3 region has the DNA TGTGCCAGCAGCCCGGCGGGGACAGGGGGCCCTCTTGGCTACACCTTC. It encodes CASSPAGTGGPLGYTF.

The rearrangement uses TRBV6-5 and TRBJ1-1; 12 bases align to TRBD1. The CDR3 runs 15 residues. With 5 bases clipped from V and 1 base from J, the junction kept 2 bases outside the gene matches. CDR1 and CDR2 (germline): MNHEY, SVGAGI. The CDR3, as DNA: TGTGCCAGCAGTCGGGACAGGGGGCAGAACACTGAAGCTTTCTTT. Protein sequence: CASSRDRGQNTEAFF.

The CDR3 nucleotides are TGTGCCAGCAGCCTCACATTCAGCTCCTACAATGAGCAGTTCTTC. This translates into CASSLTFSSYNEQFF. This rearrangement joins TRBV3-1 (or the pseudogene TRBV3-2) to TRBJ2-1; no reliable D call. This CDR3 is 15 amino acids long. The V and J ends lost 4 bases and 0 bases respectively, with 10 bases between them. Germline CDR1 is LGHDT and CDR2 is YNNKEL (reference sequence).

Comments on this clone: In the same sample, other DNA sequences code for this CDR3. The chain recombines TRBV30 with TRBJ1-2; 7 bases map to TRBD1. This CDR3 has 13 residues. The germline CDR1 and CDR2 sequences are GTSNPN and SVGIG (reference sequence). Losses at the gene ends were 2 bases for V and 3 bases for J; bases not matched to a gene: 3. The CDR3 sequence is CAWSPGQDYGYTF. CDR3 bases: TGTGCCTGGAGTCCCGGACAGGACTATGGCTACACCTTC. Variable domain in full (rest from reference TRBV30 and TRBJ1-2): SQTIHQWPATLVQPVGSPLSLECTVEGTSNPNLYWYRQAAGRGLQLLFYSVGIGQISSEVPQNLSASRPQDRQFILSSKKLLLSDSGFYLCAWSPGQDYGYTFGSGTRLTVV.

The chain joins TRBV4-2 to TRBJ1-6; a possible D gene is TRBD1 (5 bases). V was pared by 0 bases and J by 4 bases, with 13 bases between. The CDR3 is 17 residues long. Per the germline V gene, CDR1 is LGHNA and CDR2 is YNFKEQ. The CDR3 loop is CASSQDRSGWYNSPLHF. The CDR3 DNA is TGTGCCAGCAGCCAAGATCGGTCAGGGTGGTATAATTCACCCCTCCACTTT.

CDR3 sequence (DNA): TGTGCCAGTAGTATTGTCTATTCGTGGGGTAGGGACAGACTTCTTATAGGAGGGGCCAACGTCCTGACTTTC. Protein: CASSIVYSWGRDRLLIGGANVLTF. The rearrangement joins TRBV19 to TRBJ2-6; TRBD1 matches 7 bases. Germline V gene lookup returns CDR1 LNHDA and CDR2 SQIVND (reference sequence). V trimming: 3 bases; J trimming: 4 bases; junction bases outside the gene matches: 30. This CDR3 has 24 amino acids.

V usage is TRBV19 and J usage is TRBJ2-5; 8 bases fit TRBD1. CDR1 is LNHDA, CDR2 SQIVND, per germline (reference sequence). The CDR3 length is 16 residues. The trim removed 6 bases at V and 2 bases at J, leaving 11 bases unmatched. The CDR3 loop reads CASSHARTGTQETQYF. DNA of the CDR3: TGTGCCAGTAGCCACGCGCGGACAGGGACACAAGAGACCCAGTACTTC.

The chain couples TRBV5-1 to TRBJ1-2, with 10 bases matching TRBD1. Germline loops: CDR1 SGHRS, CDR2 YFSETQ. This CDR3 spans 18 amino acids. Trimming cost V 3 bases and J 6 bases; bases outside gene matches: 17. The CDR3 sequence is CASSSAPGDRGRSDGYTF. As DNA, the CDR3 is TGCGCCAGCAGCTCCGCCCCCGGGGACAGGGGTAGATCGGATGGCTACACCTTC. Combining the CDR3 with reference TRBV5-1 and TRBJ1-2 gives the whole variable domain KAGVTQTPRYLIKTRGQQVTLSCSPISGHRSVSWYQQTPGQGLQFLFEYFSETQRNKGNFPGRFSGRQFSNSRSEMNVSTLELGDSALYLCASSSAPGDRGRSDGYTFGSGTRLTVV.

This clone was observed a handful of times. The chain is built from TRBV7-2 and TRBJ2-2; a possible D gene is TRBD2 (5 bases). The CDR3 runs to 14 residues. Germline lookup yields CDR1 SGHTA and CDR2 FQGNSA. The V end was cut by 3 bases, the J end by 6 bases, with 11 bases between. DNA of the CDR3: TGTGCCAGCAGCTTCCAGAGCGGTTCCGGGGAGCTGTTTTTT. This encodes CASSFQSGSGELFF. Full variable domain (outside the CDR3, taken from reference TRBV7-2 and TRBJ2-2): GAGVSQSPSNKVTEKGKDVELRCDPISGHTALYWYRQSLGQGLEFLIYFQGNSAPDKSGLPSDRFSAERTGGSVSTLTIQRTQQEDSAVYLCASSFQSGSGELFFGEGSRLTVL.

This chain links TRBV6-4 with TRBJ1-6; D is possibly TRBD1 (5 bases). Germline V gene data show CDR1 as MRHNA and CDR2 as SNTAGT. CDR3 size: 13 residues. V was pared by 4 bases and J by 10 bases, with 11 bases between. The CDR3 reads CASSAQVDSPLHF. The CDR3 DNA sequence: TGTGCCAGCAGTGCACAGGTTGACTCACCCCTCCACTTT.

This clone was detected a few times. CDR3 loop: CASSQSTGGNEQFF. CDR3 DNA sequence: TGTGCCAGCAGCCAATCGACAGGGGGCAATGAGCAGTTCTTC. J is TRBJ2-1 and V is TRBV5-5, with 9 bases that match TRBD1. Looked up from germline, CDR1 is SGHKS and CDR2 is YYEKEE (reference sequence). Losses at the gene ends were 4 bases for V and 6 bases for J; bases not matched to a gene: 5. The CDR3 loop spans 14 amino acids.

The chain carries TRBV10-1 and TRBJ2-3; 12 positions agree with TRBD2. Germline lookup yields CDR1 WNHNN and CDR2 SYGVQD (reference sequence). J was trimmed by 5 bases and V by 2 bases; bases with no gene match: 11. The CDR3 has 18 residues. The CDR3: CASSERVASGGAGDTQYF. The CDR3 DNA follows: TGCGCCAGCAGTGAGCGGGTTGCTAGCGGGGGGGCCGGAGATACGCAGTATTTT.

CDR3 nucleotides: TGTGCCAGCAGTGAATATGGGACAGAGGACAATGAGCAGTTCTTC. Its translation: CASSEYGTEDNEQFF. V gene TRBV25-1 combines with J gene TRBJ2-1, with 7 bases aligning to TRBD1. This CDR3 spans 15 amino acids. From germline, CDR1 is MGHDK and CDR2 SYGVNS. V was clipped by 0 bases and J by 5 bases; unmatched bases: 4. Looking up the rest from reference TRBV25-1 and TRBJ2-1 gives the full variable domain: EADIYQTPRYLVIGTGKKITLECSQTMGHDKMYWYQQDPGMELHLIHYSYGVNSTEKGDLSSESTVSRIRTEHFPLTLESARPSHTSQYLCASSEYGTEDNEQFFGPGTRLTVL.

The V and J genes are TRBV15 and TRBJ1-5, with D perhaps matching TRBD1 (6 bases). The CDR3 consists of 15 residues. V gave up 1 base and J gave up 2 bases, with 9 bases separating them. Germline V gives CDR1 LNHNV, CDR2 YYDKDF (reference sequence). The CDR3 region has the DNA TGTGCCACCAGCAGAGCAGGGGCAGGCAATCAGCCCCAGCATTTT. It yields the protein CATSRAGAGNQPQHF.

The chain carries TRBV2 and TRBJ1-2; a possible D gene is TRBD1 (6 bases). This CDR3 is 14 amino acids long. Germline V lookup: CDR1 SNHLY, CDR2 FYNNEI. With 7 bases removed from V and 4 bases from J, the gap between germline ends came to 16 bases. CDR3 nucleotide sequence: TGTGCCAGCACTCCCGGAGGACAGCCCTATGGCTACACCTTC. This codes for CASTPGGQPYGYTF. Using reference TRBV2 and TRBJ1-2 for the parts outside the CDR3, the full variable domain is EPEVTQTPSHQVTQMGQEVILRCVPISNHLYFYWYRQILGQKVEFLVSFYNNEISEKSEIFDDQFSVERPDGSNFTLKIRSTKLEDSAMYFCASTPGGQPYGYTFGSGTRLTVV.

This clone occurred once. The chain is built from TRBV6-5 and TRBJ2-7, with D tentatively TRBD1 (6 bases). The V gene lost 0 bases and the J gene lost 6 bases, with 12 bases spanning the gap. Germline V gives CDR1 MNHEY, CDR2 SVGAGI. The CDR3 has 14 amino acids. The CDR3 here is CASSYSTGTGEQYF. For the CDR3, the DNA is TGTGCCAGCAGTTACTCGACAGGAACGGGCGAGCAGTACTTC.

The chain recombines TRBV28 with TRBJ1-1; 8 nucleotides align to TRBD1. V shed 6 bases, J shed 4 bases, and the junction held 16 bases outside the gene matches. CDR1 MDHEN and CDR2 SYDVKM come from the germline V gene. This CDR3 spans 17 amino acids. The CDR3 region is CASSSPGGFPGGTEAFF. In nucleotides, the CDR3 is TGTGCCAGCAGCTCCCCAGGGGGCTTCCCCGGAGGCACTGAAGCTTTCTTT.